The 27 T cell receptor beta chains listed next were all sequenced from one sample in a study of T cell responses to AZD1222 COVID-19 vaccine. TCRdb keeps only in-frame clones here, not all; method: immunoSEQ multiplex PCR. Among 140,000 to 150,000 clones listed, 85% to 90% were seen once. This specimen consisted of peripheral blood, obtained on day 0 of AZD1222 vaccination. These receptor sequences come from an adult in good health.

The chain has TRBV30 and TRBJ1-2; 7 nucleotides line up with TRBD1. The CDR3 is 13 amino acids. V lost 3 bases, J lost 7 bases, and 8 bases stayed unmatched. CDR1 and CDR2 (germline): GTSNPN, SVGIG (reference sequence). This CDR3 is CAWRTQGLSGYTF. The CDR3 DNA follows: TGTGCCTGGAGGACACAGGGGTTAAGTGGCTACACCTTC.

The V and J genes are TRBV7-9 and TRBJ1-4, with D possibly being TRBD1 (5 bases). This CDR3 contains 13 residues. Trimming cost V 5 bases and J 2 bases, with 6 bases left between them. Germline V CDR1 and CDR2: SEHNR, FQNEAQ (reference sequence). DNA for the CDR3: TGTGCCAGCAGCCGGGACACTAATGAAAAACTGTTTTTT. This translates into CASSRDTNEKLFF.

V usage is TRBV18 and J usage is TRBJ1-4, with no clear D. The ends were cut back, 3 bases at V and 5 bases at J, with 16 bases in the middle. CDR3 size: 16 residues. Germline V gene data show CDR1 as KGHSH and CDR2 as LQKENI. The CDR3 sequence is CASSPILSARNEKLFF. In nucleotides, the CDR3 is TGTGCCAGCTCACCCATCCTGTCCGCGCGGAATGAAAAACTGTTTTTT.

This chain links TRBV3-1 (or the pseudogene TRBV3-2) with TRBJ1-2, with a possible D match to TRBD1 (6 bases). CDR3 length: 14 residues. Germline values: CDR1 LGHDT, CDR2 YNNKEL (reference sequence). V was clipped by 4 bases and J by 5 bases, with 14 bases between them. CDR3 in amino acids: CASSPRGTLYGYTF. CDR3 sequence (DNA): TGTGCCAGCAGCCCAAGGGGGACCCTTTATGGCTACACCTTC.

The chain joins TRBV25-1 to TRBJ2-1, with 7 bases that match TRBD2. Trimming took 5 bases from V and 0 from J; bases not matched to a gene: 13. Germline V gene lookup returns CDR1 MGHDK and CDR2 SYGVNS. The CDR3 is made up of 18 amino acids. In DNA form, the CDR3 reads TGTGCCAGCAGTCACCCTCGACTAGCACCGAGCTCCTACAATGAGCAGTTCTTC. This sequence encodes CASSHPRLAPSSYNEQFF.

The CDR3 sequence: CATSPPSGQLLGYTF. The CDR3 region has the DNA TGTGCCACCAGCCCCCCTTCGGGACAGTTGCTTGGCTACACCTTC. The chain joins TRBV15 to TRBJ1-2; 7 nucleotides align to TRBD1. From germline, CDR1 is LNHNV and CDR2 YYDKDF (reference sequence). The ends lost 5 bases at V and 7 bases at J; junction bases unmatched: 13. The CDR3 runs to 15 residues.

The rearrangement uses TRBV7-3 and TRBJ2-4; perhaps D is TRBD1 or TRBD2 (5 bases each). CDR3 size: 16 residues. With 5 bases removed from V and 0 bases from J, the gap between germline ends came to 14 bases. Germline lookup yields CDR1 SGHTA and CDR2 FQGTGA. CDR3 coding DNA: TGTGCCAGCAGCCCCACTGGGACGACAGCCAAAAACATTCAGTACTTC. Translation gives CASSPTGTTAKNIQYF.

This chain connects TRBV7-3 to TRBJ1-1; D gene unclear. The V end lost 5 bases, the J end lost 7 bases, and 11 bases lay between the germline ends. Germline assignment: CDR1 SGHTA and CDR2 FQGTGA. The CDR3 extends over 12 amino acids. In DNA form, the CDR3 reads TGTGCCAGCAGCCCGGACGGACTTGAAGCTTTCTTT. Translated: CASSPDGLEAFF.

The V call is TRBV27, the J call TRBJ2-3, with TRBD2 identical over 7 bases. The CDR3 loop spans 14 amino acids. Germline CDR1 and CDR2: MNHEY and SMNVEV (reference sequence). J was trimmed by 2 bases and V by 7 bases; bases with no gene match: 6. The DNA for the CDR3 is TGTGCCAGCAACGGCGGGAGACCCACAGATACGCAGTATTTT. This gives the protein CASNGGRPTDTQYF.

The chain joins TRBV5-5 to TRBJ1-3; no firm D call. The CDR3 is 13 residues long. Trimming stripped 4 bases from V and 4 bases from J, with 9 bases between. The germline gives CDR1 SGHKS, CDR2 YYEKEE (reference sequence). The CDR3 protein is CASSGRGGNTIYF. The CDR3 coding sequence is TGTGCCAGCAGCGGTCGAGGAGGAAACACCATATATTTT.

The chain has TRBV14 and TRBJ2-5, with 9 nucleotides matching TRBD1. Per the germline V gene, CDR1 is SGHDN and CDR2 is FVKESK. V shed 1 base, J shed 4 bases, and the junction held 4 bases outside the gene matches. The CDR3 is 15 amino acids. The CDR3 loop is CASSQGSTGGETQYF. As DNA, the CDR3 is TGTGCCAGCAGCCAAGGGTCGACAGGGGGAGAGACCCAGTACTTC.

The chain joins TRBV11-1 to TRBJ1-1, with 8 positions matching TRBD1. Germline-derived CDR1 and CDR2 are SGHAT and FQDESV (reference sequence). CDR3 size: 13 residues. V shed 2 bases, J shed 8 bases, and the junction held 4 bases outside the gene matches. CDR3 sequence: CASSLRRDREAFF. The CDR3 coding sequence is TGTGCCAGCAGCTTACGAAGGGACAGGGAAGCTTTCTTT. The full variable domain, its missing parts supplied by reference TRBV11-1 and TRBJ1-1, is EAEVAQSPRYKITEKSQAVAFWCDPISGHATLYWYRQILGQGPELLVQFQDESVVDDSQLPKDRFSAERLKGVDSTLKIQPAELGDSAMYLCASSLRRDREAFFGQGTRLTVV.

The chain carries TRBV15 and TRBJ2-7; D remains ambiguous. The germline V gene has CDR1 LNHNV and CDR2 YYDKDF (reference sequence). The CDR3 has 16 residues. Trimming cost V 0 bases and J 0 bases, with 12 bases left between them. CDR3 bases: TGTGCCACCAGCAGAGATTTCCGGTTTTCCTCCTACGAGCAGTACTTC. This gives the protein CATSRDFRFSSYEQYF. Using reference TRBV15 and TRBJ2-7 for the parts outside the CDR3, the full variable domain is DAMVIQNPRYQVTQFGKPVTLSCSQTLNHNVMYWYQQKSSQAPKLLFHYYDKDFNNEADTPDNFQSRRPNTSFCFLDIRSPGLGDTAMYLCATSRDFRFSSYEQYFGPGTRLTVT.

The CDR3 spells CASRSRTSGGEETQYF. The CDR3 DNA follows: TGTGCCAGCAGAAGCCGTACTAGCGGAGGCGAAGAGACCCAGTACTTC. The chain employs TRBV3-1 (or the pseudogene TRBV3-2) and TRBJ2-5; 8 positions match TRBD2. The CDR3 runs 16 residues. V was pared by 6 bases and J by 3 bases, with 12 bases of the junction left unmatched. Germline V gene lookup returns CDR1 LGHDT and CDR2 YNNKEL (reference sequence).

The rearrangement links TRBV3-1 (or the pseudogene TRBV3-2) to TRBJ2-7; 8 bases are shared with TRBD2. Germline V CDR1 and CDR2: LGHDT, YNNKEL (reference sequence). Trimming removed 1 base from V and 0 bases from J; junction bases left unmatched: 11. This CDR3 is 18 amino acids long. DNA for the CDR3: TGTGCCAGCAGCCAAGCCGAGCTAGCGGGCGTTCACTCCTACGAGCAGTACTTC. Translated: CASSQAELAGVHSYEQYF.

J is TRBJ2-7 and V is TRBV5-4; D gene uncertain. The germline V gene has CDR1 SGHNT and CDR2 YYREEE (reference sequence). The CDR3 covers 12 residues. V was trimmed by 4 bases and J by 6 bases, leaving 11 bases between them. The CDR3 loop is CASSTDRSEQYF. CDR3 nucleotide sequence: TGTGCCAGCAGCACAGATAGGAGCGAGCAGTACTTC.

This chain joins TRBV4-1 and TRBJ1-2; weak D call: TRBD1 (5 bases). The CDR3 is made up of 15 amino acids. CDR1 is MGHRA and CDR2 is YSYEKL in the germline V gene. With 3 bases removed from V and 5 bases from J, the gap between germline ends came to 16 bases. The CDR3 DNA is TGCGCCAGCAGCCAGAGCCCGGGGACGGAATATGGCTACACCTTC. Protein product: CASSQSPGTEYGYTF.

This chain links TRBV3-1 (or the pseudogene TRBV3-2) with TRBJ2-1; D is unresolved. Per germline, CDR1 LGHDT and CDR2 YNNKEL (reference sequence). The V end lost 5 bases, the J end lost 3 bases, and 8 bases lay between the germline ends. The CDR3 covers 13 residues. CDR3 DNA sequence: TGTGCCAGCAGCTACCAGGTCTACAATGAGCAGTTCTTC. Amino acids: CASSYQVYNEQFF.

This clone was recorded a few times. The sample carries other DNA sequences with the same CDR3. This chain uses TRBV12-3 or TRBV12-4 with TRBJ2-2; the D is unclear. The CDR3 is made up of 11 amino acids. Trimming shortened V by 3 bases and J by 6 bases, and 2 bases separated the two germline ends. The CDR3 here is CASSFPGELFF. DNA of the CDR3: TGTGCCAGCAGTTTCCCCGGGGAGCTGTTTTTT.

The rearrangement joins TRBV6-2 or TRBV6-3 to TRBJ1-5, with 7 bases fitting TRBD1. V dropped 2 bases and J dropped 6; count of bases not matched to a gene: 7. In germline, CDR1 is MNHEY, CDR2 SVGEGT. The CDR3 is 15 amino acids. The CDR3, as DNA: TGTGCCAGCAGTTACGCAGACAGGGATTCTCAGCCCCAGCATTTT. It is translated as CASSYADRDSQPQHF.

The rearrangement joins TRBV18 to TRBJ1-4, with 10 nucleotides matching TRBD1. The junction had 8 bases not matched to a gene; V was cut back by 6 bases and J by 7 bases. The germline V gene encodes CDR1 KGHSH and CDR2 LQKENI. The CDR3 has 15 amino acids. The CDR3 protein is CASSLSTGGVEKLFF. The CDR3 nucleotides read TGTGCCAGCTCTCTTTCGACAGGGGGCGTTGAAAAACTGTTTTTT. The variable domain in full, with the rest retrieved from reference TRBV18 and TRBJ1-4, is NAGVMQNPRHLVRRRGQEARLRCSPMKGHSHVYWYRQLPEEGLKFMVYLQKENIIDESGMPKERFSAEFPKEGPSILRIQQVVRGDSAAYFCASSLSTGGVEKLFFGSGTQLSVL.

This chain links TRBV13 with TRBJ1-5; the D is unclear. The length of the CDR3 is 13 residues. CDR1 and CDR2 (germline): PRHDT, FYEKMQ (reference sequence). The V and J ends lost 3 bases and 6 bases respectively, with 9 bases between them. The CDR3 reads CASSFGVSQPQHF. CDR3 bases: TGTGCCAGCAGCTTCGGGGTCAGTCAGCCCCAGCATTTT.

V usage is TRBV4-1 and J usage is TRBJ1-5; D is undetermined. V lost 2 bases to trimming and J lost 1 base, with 6 bases between them. Germline V lookup: CDR1 MGHRA, CDR2 YSYEKL. The CDR3 has 14 amino acids. CDR3 amino acids: CASSQPGSNQPQHF. The DNA of the CDR3 is TGCGCCAGCAGCCAACCCGGGAGCAATCAGCCCCAGCATTTT.

This sequence joins TRBV15 and TRBJ1-1; tentatively, D is TRBD1 (5 bases). Germline CDR1 LNHNV, CDR2 YYDKDF (reference sequence). Deletions cut 0 bases from V and 11 bases from J, with 16 bases between. CDR3 length: 14 residues. CDR3 DNA: TGTGCCACCAGCAGAGACCAAAGGGGTGTCGCGGCTTTCTTT. This encodes CATSRDQRGVAAFF.

V and J are TRBV20-1 and TRBJ1-1; 7 bases are shared with TRBD1. This CDR3 spans 11 amino acids. The germline V gene has CDR1 DFQATT and CDR2 SNEGSKA (reference sequence). The CDR3 sequence is CGGQSNTEAFF. The CDR3 bases are TGCGGGGGACAGAGTAACACTGAAGCTTTCTTT.

This clone was recorded only once. The rearrangement joins TRBV5-5 to TRBJ2-3; possibly TRBD1 for D (5 bases). Germline V gene sequence: CDR1 SGHKS, CDR2 YYEKEE (reference sequence). This CDR3 region has 15 residues. V dropped 2 bases and J dropped 8 bases, with 18 bases sitting between them. CDR3 residues: CASSFAQGGAGTQYF. The CDR3 region has the DNA TGTGCCAGCAGCTTCGCCCAGGGTGGGGCTGGTACGCAGTATTTT.

This chain uses TRBV11-2 with TRBJ2-6; D not resolved. Germline CDR1 is SGHAT and CDR2 is FQNNGV. The V end lost 0 bases, the J end lost 4 bases, and 4 bases lay between the germline ends. CDR3 length: 14 amino acids. The CDR3 region has the DNA TGTGCCAGCAGCTTAGAGTCCGGGGCCAACGTCCTGACTTTC. It codes for CASSLESGANVLTF. The whole variable domain, filled in from reference TRBV11-2 and TRBJ2-6, reads EAGVAQSPRYKIIEKRQSVAFWCNPISGHATLYWYQQILGQGPKLLIQFQNNGVVDDSQLPKDRFSAERLKGVDSTLKIQPAKLEDSAVYLCASSLESGANVLTFGAGSRLTVL.